The rows below give T cell receptor beta chains drawn from one sample of a study of T cell repertoires in cytomegalovirus infection. TCRdb analysed the reads with MiXCR anew, one entry per CDR3 protein. The table lists roughly 310,000 distinct CDR3 sequences, roughly 15% of them singletons. Material: PBMCs. All receptors derive from a human donor in good health (CMV status not recorded). Some clones in this sample may be carry-over from other donors' samples. The CDR3 runs from the conserved cysteine through the conserved F or W. A D gene is named only where the DNA matches it firmly. Clone size is stated in some rows and not others, as once, few, many or a class when expanded.

V gene: TRBV7-8
D gene: NA
clone size: many
J gene: TRBJ1-5
CDR3 DNA: TGTGCCAGCAGCTTCGGGACGGGACAGCCCCAGCATTTT
CDR3 protein: CASSFGTGQPQHF

V gene: TRBV7-6
D gene: TRBD1
clone size: once
J gene: TRBJ1-4
CDR3 DNA: TGTGCCAGCGGCTCTAGCAAGACAGGGGCTAATGAAAAACTGTTTTTT
CDR3 protein: CASGSSKTGANEKLFF

V gene: TRBV12-3/TRBV12-4
D gene: TRBD1
clone size: NA
J gene: TRBJ2-7
CDR3 DNA: TGTGCCAGCAGTCGCGGACAGGAGCTGAGCGAGCAGTACTTC
CDR3 protein: CASSRGQELSEQYF

V gene: TRBV19
D gene: NA
clone size: NA
J gene: TRBJ2-3
CDR3 DNA: TGTGCCAGTAGTATCATCTCCCCTCCAGATACGCAGTATTTT
CDR3 protein: CASSIISPPDTQYF

V gene: TRBV12-3/TRBV12-4
D gene: TRBD2
clone size: many
J gene: TRBJ2-1
CDR3 DNA: TGTGCCAGCAGTTCCACTAGCGGGGGGCGGTACAATGAGCAGTTCTTC
CDR3 protein: CASSSTSGGRYNEQFF

V gene: TRBV3-1
D gene: NA
clone size: many
J gene: TRBJ1-2
CDR3 DNA: TGTGCCAGCAGCCAAGCCAGACACCATGGCTACACCTTC
CDR3 protein: CASSQARHHGYTF

V gene: TRBV10-3
D gene: NA
clone size: few
J gene: TRBJ1-2
CDR3 DNA: TGTGCCATCAGTGACAGCCGTTCATCCTATGGCTACACCTTC
CDR3 protein: CAISDSRSSYGYTF

V gene: TRBV12-3/TRBV12-4
D gene: NA
clone size: NA
J gene: TRBJ2-7
CDR3 DNA: TGTGCCAGCAGTCAGAGGGATTATCTCTCCTACGAGCAGTACTTC
CDR3 protein: CASSQRDYLSYEQYF

V gene: TRBV28
D gene: NA
clone size: NA
J gene: TRBJ2-7
CDR3 DNA: TGTGCCACAGGACCGGGACAAAACGACGAGCAGTACTTC
CDR3 protein: CATGPGQNDEQYF

V gene: TRBV12-3/TRBV12-4
D gene: TRBD2
clone size: NA
J gene: TRBJ2-3
CDR3 DNA: TGTGCCAGCACTGTCCTAGCGGCCACAGATACGCAGTATTTT
CDR3 protein: CASTVLAATDTQYF

V gene: TRBV7-2
D gene: TRBD1
clone size: few
J gene: TRBJ2-7
CDR3 DNA: TGTGCCAGCAGCTTAACGGGACAGGGAATTTCCTACGAGCAGTACTTC
CDR3 protein: CASSLTGQGISYEQYF

V gene: TRBV6-2/TRBV6-3
D gene: NA
clone size: NA
J gene: TRBJ2-5
CDR3 DNA: TGTGCCAGCACCAAGTGGGCCGACGGAAGAGAGACCCAGTACTTC
CDR3 protein: CASTKWADGRETQYF

V gene: TRBV9
D gene: NA
clone size: few
J gene: TRBJ1-5
CDR3 DNA: TGTGCCAGCAGCGTAGCCCCGGAAGGGCCCCAGCATTTT
CDR3 protein: CASSVAPEGPQHF

V gene: TRBV7-8
D gene: TRBD2
clone size: many
J gene: TRBJ2-1
CDR3 DNA: TGTGCCAGCAGCTTGGGCAGGACTAGCCGGCGCCGGGTCAATGAGCAGTTCTTC
CDR3 protein: CASSLGRTSRRRVNEQFF

V gene: TRBV13
D gene: TRBD2
clone size: NA
J gene: TRBJ2-1
CDR3 DNA: TGTGCCAGCAGCTTAGACTCCAGCGGGGACAATGAGCAGTTCTTC
CDR3 protein: CASSLDSSGDNEQFF

V gene: TRBV7-8
D gene: NA
clone size: many
J gene: TRBJ2-7
CDR3 DNA: TGTGCCAGCAGCCTGGGCGAGGCTTCCTACGAGCAGTACTTC
CDR3 protein: CASSLGEASYEQYF

V gene: TRBV7-6
D gene: NA
clone size: NA
J gene: TRBJ2-5
CDR3 DNA: TGTGCCAGCAGCTTTTCCAGGGTCGGTGTTAGGATAGAGACCCAGTACTTC
CDR3 protein: CASSFSRVGVRIETQYF

V gene: TRBV9
D gene: TRBD2
clone size: few
J gene: TRBJ2-1
CDR3 DNA: TGTGCCAGCAGCGTAGGGTCGGCGGGGGGGCCCTACAATGAGCAGTTCTTC
CDR3 protein: CASSVGSAGGPYNEQFF

V gene: TRBV5-1
D gene: NA
clone size: few
J gene: TRBJ1-1
CDR3 DNA: TGCGCCAGCAGCTTGGGGGAACCGAACACTGAAGCTTTCTTT
CDR3 protein: CASSLGEPNTEAFF

V gene: TRBV7-2
D gene: NA
clone size: many
J gene: TRBJ2-7
CDR3 DNA: TGTGCCAGCAGCCGTGACGGGACCTCTAGCTCCTACGAGCAGTACTTC
CDR3 protein: CASSRDGTSSSYEQYF